This T cell receptor beta chain comes out of a study of blood T cell repertoires in COVID-19. Generated by immunoSEQ multiplex PCR, the TCRdb table keeps only in-frame clones and is missing some. The sample includes some 170,000 clones, about 78% of them seen just once. Per the germline V gene, CDR1 is LNHDA and CDR2 is SQIVND (reference sequence). The CDR3 runs 14 residues. V shed 7 bases and J shed 2 bases, with 12 bases lying between them. The sequence derives from a woman in her forties or fifties with active or convalescent COVID-19. Sequencing was done on a sample of peripheral blood. The rearrangement links TRBV19 to TRBJ2-1; TRBD1 might be the D (6 bases). The CDR3 sequence: CASKKGDTYNEQFF. The CDR3 DNA follows: TGTGCCAGTAAAAAGGGGGACACCTACAATGAGCAGTTCTTC.